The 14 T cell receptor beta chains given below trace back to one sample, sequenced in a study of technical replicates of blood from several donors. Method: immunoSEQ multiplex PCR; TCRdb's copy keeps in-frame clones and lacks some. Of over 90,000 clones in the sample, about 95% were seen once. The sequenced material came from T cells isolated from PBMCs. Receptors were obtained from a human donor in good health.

CDR3 amino acids: CASSLTGNPGLAYEQYF. The DNA of the CDR3 is TGTGCCAGCAGCTTAACGGGCAATCCGGGACTAGCCTACGAGCAGTACTTC. V usage is TRBV7-9 and J usage is TRBJ2-7, with TRBD2 matching 8 bases. Trimming took 2 bases from V and 2 from J; bases not matched to a gene: 11. This CDR3 region has 17 residues. Germline CDR1 SEHNR, CDR2 FQNEAQ (reference sequence).

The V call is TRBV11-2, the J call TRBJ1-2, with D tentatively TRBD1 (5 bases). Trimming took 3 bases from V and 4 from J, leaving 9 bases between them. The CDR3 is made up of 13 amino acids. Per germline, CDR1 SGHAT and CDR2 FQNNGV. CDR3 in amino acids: CASSFSGGYGYTF. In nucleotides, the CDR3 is TGTGCCAGCAGCTTTTCCGGGGGCTATGGCTACACCTTC.

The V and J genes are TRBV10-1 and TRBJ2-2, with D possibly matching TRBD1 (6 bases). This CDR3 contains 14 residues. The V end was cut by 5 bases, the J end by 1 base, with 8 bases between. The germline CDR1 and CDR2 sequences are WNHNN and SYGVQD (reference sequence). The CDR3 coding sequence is TGCGCCAGCAGTTCGACAGGGAACACCGGGGAGCTGTTTTTT. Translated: CASSSTGNTGELFF.

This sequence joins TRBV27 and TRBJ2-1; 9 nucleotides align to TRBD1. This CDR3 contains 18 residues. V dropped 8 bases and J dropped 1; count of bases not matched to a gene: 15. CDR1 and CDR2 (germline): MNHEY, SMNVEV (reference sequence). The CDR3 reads CASRTGVGLAYSYNEQFF. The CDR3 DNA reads TGTGCCAGCCGGACAGGGGTCGGCCTCGCTTATTCCTACAATGAGCAGTTCTTC.

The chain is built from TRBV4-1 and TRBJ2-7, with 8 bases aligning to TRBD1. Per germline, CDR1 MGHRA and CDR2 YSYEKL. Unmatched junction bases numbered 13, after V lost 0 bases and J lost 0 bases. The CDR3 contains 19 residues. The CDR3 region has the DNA TGCGCCAGCAGCCAAGAACCCAGGGACAGGCTCCGTACCTCCTACGAGCAGTACTTC. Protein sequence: CASSQEPRDRLRTSYEQYF.

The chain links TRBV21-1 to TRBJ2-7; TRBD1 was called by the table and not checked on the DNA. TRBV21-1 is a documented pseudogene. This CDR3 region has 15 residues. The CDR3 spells CASRATGAPHNEQYF. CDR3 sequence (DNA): TGTGCCAGCAGAGCCACAGGGGCACCCCACAACGAGCAGTACTTC.

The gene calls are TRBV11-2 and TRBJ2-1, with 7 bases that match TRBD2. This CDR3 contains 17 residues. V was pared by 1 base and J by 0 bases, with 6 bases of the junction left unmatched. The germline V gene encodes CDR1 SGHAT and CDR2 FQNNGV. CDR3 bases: TGTGCCAGCAGCTTAGTCGGTGCGGGGGTCTCCTACAATGAGCAGTTCTTC. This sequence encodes CASSLVGAGVSYNEQFF. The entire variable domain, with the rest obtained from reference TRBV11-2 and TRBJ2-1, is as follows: EAGVAQSPRYKIIEKRQSVAFWCNPISGHATLYWYQQILGQGPKLLIQFQNNGVVDDSQLPKDRFSAERLKGVDSTLKIQPAKLEDSAVYLCASSLVGAGVSYNEQFFGPGTRLTVL.

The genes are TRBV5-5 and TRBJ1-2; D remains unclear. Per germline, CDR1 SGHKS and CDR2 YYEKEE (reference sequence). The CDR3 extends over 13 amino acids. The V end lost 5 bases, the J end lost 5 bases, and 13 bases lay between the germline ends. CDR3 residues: CASRGRDGYGYTF. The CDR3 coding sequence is TGTGCCAGCAGGGGGAGGGATGGATATGGCTACACCTTC. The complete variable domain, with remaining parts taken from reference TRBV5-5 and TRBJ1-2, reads DAGVTQSPTHLIKTRGQQVTLRCSPISGHKSVSWYQQVLGQGPQFIFQYYEKEERGRGNFPDRFSARQFPNYSSELNVNALLLGDSALYLCASRGRDGYGYTFGSGTRLTVV.

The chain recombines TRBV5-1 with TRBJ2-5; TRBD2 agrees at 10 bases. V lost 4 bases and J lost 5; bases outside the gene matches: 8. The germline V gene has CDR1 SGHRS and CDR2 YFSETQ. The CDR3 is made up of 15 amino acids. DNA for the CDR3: TGCGCCAGCAGCCCGGGAGCGGGGGGGGCGGAGACCCAGTACTTC. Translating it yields CASSPGAGGAETQYF. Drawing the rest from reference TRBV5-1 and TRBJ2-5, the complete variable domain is KAGVTQTPRYLIKTRGQQVTLSCSPISGHRSVSWYQQTPGQGLQFLFEYFSETQRNKGNFPGRFSGRQFSNSRSEMNVSTLELGDSALYLCASSPGAGGAETQYFGPGTRLLVL.

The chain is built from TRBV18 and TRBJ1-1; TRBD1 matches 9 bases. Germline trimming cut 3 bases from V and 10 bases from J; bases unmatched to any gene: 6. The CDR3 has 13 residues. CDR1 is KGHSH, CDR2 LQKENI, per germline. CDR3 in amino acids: CASSPSDRGGAFF. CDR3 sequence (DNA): TGTGCCAGCTCACCGTCGGACAGGGGAGGAGCTTTCTTT.

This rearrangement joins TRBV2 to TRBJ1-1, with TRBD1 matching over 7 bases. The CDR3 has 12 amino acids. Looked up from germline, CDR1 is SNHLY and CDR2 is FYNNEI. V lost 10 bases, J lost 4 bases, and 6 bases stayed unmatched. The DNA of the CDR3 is TGTGCCACCCCCAACAGGGGCACTGAAGCTTTCTTT. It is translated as CATPNRGTEAFF.

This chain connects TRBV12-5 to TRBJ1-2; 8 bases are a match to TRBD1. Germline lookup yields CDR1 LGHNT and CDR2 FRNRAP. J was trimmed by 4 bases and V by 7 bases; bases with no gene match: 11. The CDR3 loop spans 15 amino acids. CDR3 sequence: CASVTDRGWGYGYTF. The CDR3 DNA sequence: TGTGCTAGTGTCACCGACAGGGGATGGGGCTATGGCTACACCTTC.

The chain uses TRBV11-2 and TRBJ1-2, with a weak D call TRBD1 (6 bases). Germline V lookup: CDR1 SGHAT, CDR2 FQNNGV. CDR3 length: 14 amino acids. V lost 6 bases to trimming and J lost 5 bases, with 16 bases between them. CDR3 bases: TGTGCCAGCAGTCAGGGGTTAATGGGGTATGGCTACACCTTC. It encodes CASSQGLMGYGYTF. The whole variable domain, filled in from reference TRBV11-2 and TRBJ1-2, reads EAGVAQSPRYKIIEKRQSVAFWCNPISGHATLYWYQQILGQGPKLLIQFQNNGVVDDSQLPKDRFSAERLKGVDSTLKIQPAKLEDSAVYLCASSQGLMGYGYTFGSGTRLTVV.

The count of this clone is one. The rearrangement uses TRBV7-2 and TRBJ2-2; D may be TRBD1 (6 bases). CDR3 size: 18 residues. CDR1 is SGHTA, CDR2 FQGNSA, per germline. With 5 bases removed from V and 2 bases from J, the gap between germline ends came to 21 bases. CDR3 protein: CASSTPKQGAVNTGELFF. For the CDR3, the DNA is TGTGCCAGCAGCACACCTAAACAGGGTGCGGTTAACACCGGGGAGCTGTTTTTT.